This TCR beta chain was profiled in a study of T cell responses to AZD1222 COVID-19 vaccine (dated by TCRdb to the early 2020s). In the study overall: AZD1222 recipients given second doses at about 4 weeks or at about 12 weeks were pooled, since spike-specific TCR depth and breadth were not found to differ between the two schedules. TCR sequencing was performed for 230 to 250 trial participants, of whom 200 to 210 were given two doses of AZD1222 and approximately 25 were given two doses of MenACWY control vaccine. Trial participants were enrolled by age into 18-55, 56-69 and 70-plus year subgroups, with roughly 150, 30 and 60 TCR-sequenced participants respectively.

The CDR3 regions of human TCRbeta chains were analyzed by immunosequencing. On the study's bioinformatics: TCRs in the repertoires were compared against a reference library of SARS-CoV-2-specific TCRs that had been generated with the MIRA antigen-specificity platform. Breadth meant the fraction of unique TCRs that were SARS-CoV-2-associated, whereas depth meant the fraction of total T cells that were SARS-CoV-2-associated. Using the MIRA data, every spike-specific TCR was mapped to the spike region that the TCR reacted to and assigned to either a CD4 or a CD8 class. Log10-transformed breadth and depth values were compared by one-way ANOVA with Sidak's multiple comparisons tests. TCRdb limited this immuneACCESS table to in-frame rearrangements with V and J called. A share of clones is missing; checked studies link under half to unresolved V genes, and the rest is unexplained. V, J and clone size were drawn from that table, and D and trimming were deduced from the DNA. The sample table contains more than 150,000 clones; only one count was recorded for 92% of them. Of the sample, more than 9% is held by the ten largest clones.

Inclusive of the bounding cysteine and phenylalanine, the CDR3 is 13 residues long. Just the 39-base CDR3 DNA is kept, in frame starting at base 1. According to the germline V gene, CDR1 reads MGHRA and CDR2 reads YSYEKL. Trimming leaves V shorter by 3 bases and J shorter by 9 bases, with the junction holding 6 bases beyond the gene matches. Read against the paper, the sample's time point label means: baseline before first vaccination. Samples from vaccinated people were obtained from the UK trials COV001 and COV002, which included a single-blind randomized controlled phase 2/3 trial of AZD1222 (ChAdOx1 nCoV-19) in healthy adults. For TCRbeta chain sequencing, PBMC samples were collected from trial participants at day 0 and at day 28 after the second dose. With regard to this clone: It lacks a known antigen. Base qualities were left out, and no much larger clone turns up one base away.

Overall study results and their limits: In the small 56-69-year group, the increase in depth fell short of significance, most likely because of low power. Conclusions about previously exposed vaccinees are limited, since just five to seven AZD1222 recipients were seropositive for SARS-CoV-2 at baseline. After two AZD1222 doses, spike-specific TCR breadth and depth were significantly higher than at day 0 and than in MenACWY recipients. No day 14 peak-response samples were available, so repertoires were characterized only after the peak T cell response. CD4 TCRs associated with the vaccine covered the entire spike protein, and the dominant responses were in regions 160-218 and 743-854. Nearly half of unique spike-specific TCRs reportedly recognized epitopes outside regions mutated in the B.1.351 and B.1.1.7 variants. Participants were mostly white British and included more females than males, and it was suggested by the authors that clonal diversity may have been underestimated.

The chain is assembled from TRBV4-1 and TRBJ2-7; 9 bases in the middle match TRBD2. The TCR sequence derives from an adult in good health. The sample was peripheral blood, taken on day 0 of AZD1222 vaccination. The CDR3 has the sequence CASSQAGTSRQYF. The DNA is TGCGCCAGCAGCCAGGCCGGGACTAGCAGGCAGTACTTC.